The rows below give T cell receptor beta chains drawn from one sample of a study of CD8+CD57+ T cells in acquired aplastic anemia. TCRdb reprocessed the reads via MiXCR and lists one record per CDR3 protein. The sample holds around 430,000 distinct CDR3 sequences, around 32% seen once. Sequenced: sorted CD4+, CD8+, or CD8+CD57+ T cells (not recorded which) from PBMCs. Receptors were obtained from a human donor with aplastic anemia. CDR3s include the opening cysteine and the closing phenylalanine or tryptophan. A D gene is named only where the DNA matches it firmly. Clone size is not always given. Where it is, it says once, few, many or a class for expanded clones.

NA	TRBJ2-3	NA	TRBV9	TGTGCCAGCAACGCCCACACAGATACGCAGTATTTT	CASNAHTDTQYF
TRBD1	TRBJ1-5	many	TRBV19	TGTGCCAGTAGTAGCCGGGACAGGGCAAATCAGCCCCAGCATTTT	CASSSRDRANQPQHF
TRBD1	TRBJ2-1	NA	TRBV7-6	TGTGCTAGCAGCTTAGCGCCGGGACAGGGGGCCTACAATGAGCAGTTCTTC	CASSLAPGQGAYNEQFF
NA	TRBJ1-2	many	TRBV2	TGTGCCAGCAGTATAGACGGAGCCTATGGCTACACCTTC	CASSIDGAYGYTF
NA	TRBJ1-1	NA	TRBV6-1	TGTGCCAGCAGTCCGTTCCGGGACCTTGAAGGGAACACTGAAGCTTTCTTT	CASSPFRDLEGNTEAFF
TRBD2	TRBJ2-7	many	TRBV5-1	TGCGCCAGCAGCTTCACTAGCGGGGCAACCTACGAGCAGTACTTC	CASSFTSGATYEQYF
TRBD2	TRBJ2-1	NA	TRBV7-2	TGTGCCAGCAGCTTACTACCCGGGACTAGCGGCCTCAATGAGCAGTTCTTC	CASSLLPGTSGLNEQFF
TRBD2	TRBJ2-3	NA	TRBV11-1	TGTGCCAGCAGCTCGTTAGCGGGAGAGGCAACAGATACGCAGTATTTT	CASSSLAGEATDTQYF
TRBD2	TRBJ2-7	few	TRBV11-3	TGTGCCAGCAGAGTCCCTGGACTAGCGAATTACGAGCAGTACTTC	CASRVPGLANYEQYF
NA	TRBJ2-3	many	TRBV7-3	TGTGCCAGCAGCCGTAGTGTTGGCACAGATACGCAGTATTTT	CASSRSVGTDTQYF
NA	TRBJ1-2	many	TRBV20-1	TGCAGTGCGACGGGGGGGGACTATGGCTACACCTTC	CSATGGDYGYTF
NA	TRBJ1-5	many	TRBV10-2	TGCGCCAGCAGTGAGGCGGGAGGAAACAATCAGCCCCAGCATTTT	CASSEAGGNNQPQHF
NA	TRBJ2-3	few	TRBV13	TGTGCCAGCAGCCATCTCACAGATACGCAGTATTTT	CASSHLTDTQYF